This TCR beta chain was profiled in a study of CD8+CD57+ T cells in acquired aplastic anemia. Looking at the study overall: Sorted CD4+ and CD8+ cells yielded DNA averaging about 3.2 ug.

Germline V gene lookup returns CDR1 SNHLY and CDR2 FYNNEI. The CDR3 extends over 15 amino acids. V shed 6 bases, J shed 4 bases, and the junction held 7 bases outside the gene matches. Selection for sequencing was limited to patients who had shown CD8+CD57+ cell expansion by flow cytometry. Genomic DNA provided the template from which TCR beta VDJ and CDR3 profiles were obtained. One entry per CDR3 protein, called by TCRdb with MiXCR from the reads. The sample has 160,000 or so distinct CDR3 sequences, roughly 43% seen once. This receptor was identified in a human donor with aplastic anemia. Sequencing was performed on sorted CD4+, CD8+, or CD8+CD57+ T cells (not recorded which) from PBMCs. V and J are TRBV2 and TRBJ1-1, with 11 bases matching TRBD1. The CDR3 sequence: CASRGGTGGITEAFF. CDR3 nucleotide sequence: TGTGCCAGCAGGGGAGGGACAGGGGGAATCACTGAAGCTTTCTTT.